The 29 T cell receptor beta chains listed next were all sequenced from one sample in a study of response to subunit inactivated influenza vaccine. TCRdb used MiXCR to reprocess the RT-PCR reads, holding one entry per CDR3 protein. Here the sample spans almost 600,000 distinct CDR3 sequences, 11% to 15% being singletons. Sample: PBMCs from blood, taken approximately 13 days after vaccination. These receptors were obtained from a middle-aged man who received an inactivated influenza vaccine.

This clonotype occurred a few times. The V gene is TRBV3-1, the J gene TRBJ1-6, with 10 bases lining up with TRBD1. The J segment lost 10 bases and the V segment lost 6 bases, leaving 9 bases of the junction unmatched. Per germline, CDR1 LGHDT and CDR2 YNNKEL (reference sequence). CDR3 length equals 15 residues. The CDR3 here is CASSSGTGVGSPLHF. The DNA of the CDR3 is TGTGCCAGCAGTTCCGGGACAGGGGTAGGGTCACCCCTCCACTTT. Full variable domain (remainder filled in from reference TRBV3-1 and TRBJ1-6): DTAVSQTPKYLVTQMGNDKSIKCEQNLGHDTMYWYKQDSKKFLKIMFSYNNKELIINETVPNRFSPKSPDKAHLNLHINSLELGDSAVYFCASSSGTGVGSPLHFGNGTRLTVT.

V gene TRBV5-1 combines with J gene TRBJ2-1, with no clear D. Looked up from germline, CDR1 is SGHRS and CDR2 is YFSETQ. CDR3 length equals 14 residues. The V end lost 0 bases, the J end lost 4 bases, and 8 bases lay between the germline ends. CDR3 sequence reads: CASSLEPPYNEQFF. The CDR3 DNA follows: TGCGCCAGCAGCTTGGAACCTCCTTACAATGAGCAGTTCTTC.

The table lists this clonotype with a few counts. In nucleotides, the CDR3 is TGTGCCCCCAGGGGTGCCCCCTACAATGAGCAGTTCTTC. This translates into CAPRGAPYNEQFF. The J gene is TRBJ2-1, the V gene TRBV6-1; D possibly corresponds to TRBD1 (6 bases). V lost 11 bases, J lost 2 bases, and 13 bases lay in between. CDR3 length equals 13 residues. Germline V gene lookup returns CDR1 MNHNS and CDR2 SASEGT.

This clonotype was detected only once. The chain recombines TRBV7-8 with TRBJ2-1, with 7 bases aligning to TRBD1. This CDR3 region has 14 residues. Per germline, CDR1 SGHVS and CDR2 FQNEAQ. V gave up 1 base and J gave up 7 bases; unmatched junction bases: 4. The CDR3 sequence is CASSLDRGRNEQFF. The CDR3 nucleotides are TGTGCCAGCAGCTTAGATAGGGGGCGAAATGAGCAGTTCTTC.

The rearrangement links TRBV10-3 to TRBJ1-6, with 9 bases lining up with TRBD1. V lost 10 bases, J lost 7 bases, and 2 bases stayed unmatched. Germline CDR1 ENHRY, CDR2 SYGVKD. This CDR3 spans 12 amino acids. The CDR3 loop is CANGQGNSPLHF. Here the CDR3 DNA reads TGTGCCAACGGACAGGGGAATTCACCCCTCCACTTT.

The rearrangement joins TRBV10-3 to TRBJ2-7, with D uncertain. This CDR3 region has 13 residues. Germline assignment: CDR1 ENHRY and CDR2 SYGVKD. Trimming left V 10 bases short and J 4 bases short, with 17 bases between. The CDR3 nucleotides are TGTGCCACTACTGGAAGGGTAGAGTACGAGCAGTACTTC. This gives the protein CATTGRVEYEQYF.

The chain employs TRBV20-1 and TRBJ2-1, with 8 bases identical to TRBD1. Germline V gene lookup returns CDR1 DFQATT and CDR2 SNEGSKA (reference sequence). The CDR3 loop spans 14 amino acids. The J segment lost 1 base and the V segment lost 6 bases, leaving 5 bases of the junction unmatched. CDR3 sequence (DNA): TGCAGTGCCAGGGGACAGGTATCCTACAATGAGCAGTTCTTC. Protein product: CSARGQVSYNEQFF.

This clonotype was seen more than once but under ten times. A much larger clone lies a single base off, so this may be a read error. This sequence joins TRBV11-2 and TRBJ2-7; 11 bases map to TRBD1. Trimming cost V 5 bases and J 6 bases; bases outside gene matches: 6. Germline assignment: CDR1 SGHAT and CDR2 FQNNGV. The CDR3 is 14 amino acids. DNA for the CDR3: TGTGCCAGCAGCGTCGGGACAGGGGGTTTCGAGCAGTACTTC. Translation gives CASSVGTGGFEQYF. Filled out from reference TRBV11-2 and TRBJ2-7, the complete variable domain reads EAGVAQSPRYKIIEKRQSVAFWCNPISGHATLYWYQQILGQGPKLLIQFQNNGVVDDSQLPKDRFSAERLKGVDSTLKIQPAKLEDSAVYLCASSVGTGGFEQYFGPGTRLTVT.

Worth noting for this clonotype: Germline and junction disagree at one end, which may indicate a read error. V is TRBV29-1 and J is TRBJ2-1; D uncertain. The CDR3 is 15 amino acids. Germline CDR1 SQVTM, CDR2 ANQGSEA. In nucleotides, the CDR3 is TGCAGCGTCGAAGGGTTGCGGAGCTCCTACAATGAGCAGTTCTTC. Translating it yields CSVEGLRSSYNEQFF.

The chain carries TRBV20-1 and TRBJ1-1; D might be TRBD1 (5 bases). V was clipped by 2 bases and J by 0 bases, with 10 bases between them. CDR1 is DFQATT, CDR2 SNEGSKA, per germline (reference sequence). The CDR3 spans 14 residues. The chain's CDR3 is CSARTRGVNTEAFF. CDR3 sequence (DNA): TGCAGTGCTAGAACCCGGGGGGTGAACACTGAAGCTTTCTTT.

Remarks on this clonotype: A much larger clone lies one base from this, so it may be a read error. The CDR3 does not close with the conserved phenylalanine or tryptophan, likely indicating a read error. This chain connects TRBV20-1 to TRBJ2-7; D ambiguous. The CDR3 contains 13 residues. Germline V gene lookup returns CDR1 DFQATT and CDR2 SNEGSKA (reference sequence). V lost 6 bases and J 6 bases, leaving 18 bases between the germline ends. This CDR3 reads CSARSGTAFEQYL. In DNA, the CDR3 is TGCAGTGCCCGTAGTGGTACGGCCTTCGAGCAGTACCTC.

This clonotype occurred a few times. This chain links TRBV6-5 with TRBJ1-2; no reliable D call. Germline assignment: CDR1 MNHEY and CDR2 SVGAGI. The CDR3 loop spans 14 amino acids. Trimming pared 4 bases from V and 8 bases from J, leaving 17 bases between. In nucleotides, the CDR3 is TGTGCCAGCAGTTCCGAACTCAATCCGGGAGGCTACACCTTC. Translation gives CASSSELNPGGYTF.

This clonotype has just a few counts. The CDR3: CAISPRGTSGDTQYF. The DNA for the CDR3 is TGTGCCATCAGTCCACGGGGGACTAGCGGGGATACGCAGTATTTT. The chain links TRBV10-3 to TRBJ2-3, with 12 bases aligning to TRBD2. Germline lookup yields CDR1 ENHRY and CDR2 SYGVKD. Trimming removed 5 bases from V and 6 bases from J; junction bases left unmatched: 6. This CDR3 contains 15 residues.

This sequence joins TRBV6-1 and TRBJ2-5; TRBD2 agrees at 13 bases. Germline loops: CDR1 MNHNS, CDR2 SASEGT. CDR3 size: 16 residues. V lost 5 bases and J lost 4; bases outside the gene matches: 7. The DNA of the CDR3 is TGTGCCAGCAGTCGGCCGGGACTAGCGGGAACAGAGACCCAGTACTTC. Encoded protein: CASSRPGLAGTETQYF.

This chain links TRBV24-1 with TRBJ2-4; weak D call: TRBD2 (6 bases). V was clipped by 4 bases and J by 5 bases, with 17 bases between them. CDR3 size: 16 residues. Germline V gene data show CDR1 as KGHDR and CDR2 as SFDVKD. The CDR3 is CATSDPAGGLQNIQYF. The CDR3 DNA follows: TGTGCCACCAGTGACCCGGCCGGAGGGCTCCAAAACATTCAGTACTTC.

This clonotype occurred many times. The V call is TRBV7-9, the J call TRBJ2-2; unclear D gene. This CDR3 comprises 11 residues. The germline V and J ends were trimmed by 2 bases and 6 bases, with 1 base remaining between them. Germline CDR1 reads SEHNR; CDR2 reads FQNEAQ (reference sequence). The CDR3 DNA reads as TGTGCCAGCAGCTTACCCGGGGAGCTGTTTTTT. It yields the protein CASSLPGELFF.

A few counts support this clonotype. The DNA for the CDR3 is TGCGCCAGCAGCGGGTTTGTTGGGCATAACTACAATGAGCAGTTCTTC. It yields the protein CASSGFVGHNYNEQFF. The gene calls are TRBV5-1 and TRBJ2-1; D remains ambiguous. The V gene's germline CDR1 is SGHRS and CDR2 YFSETQ. Trimming left V 4 bases short and J 3 bases short, with 17 bases between. This CDR3 is built from 16 residues. Variable domain in full (rest from reference TRBV5-1 and TRBJ2-1): KAGVTQTPRYLIKTRGQQVTLSCSPISGHRSVSWYQQTPGQGLQFLFEYFSETQRNKGNFPGRFSGRQFSNSRSEMNVSTLELGDSALYLCASSGFVGHNYNEQFFGPGTRLTVL.

The rearrangement links TRBV7-6 to TRBJ2-6, with 11 bases that match TRBD1. V shed 5 bases, J shed 0 bases, and the junction held 9 bases outside the gene matches. Germline CDR1 is SGHVS and CDR2 is FNYEAQ. CDR3 length: 19 residues. The chain's CDR3 is CASSPWGTGGFSGANVLTF. Written as DNA, the CDR3 is TGTGCCAGCAGCCCCTGGGGGACAGGGGGTTTCTCTGGGGCCAACGTCCTGACTTTC.

There are many counts of this clonotype. V and J are TRBV24-1 and TRBJ1-1; no clear D gene. Germline assignment: CDR1 KGHDR and CDR2 SFDVKD. Trimming removed 7 bases at V and 0 bases at J, with 11 bases between. This CDR3 contains 14 residues. The DNA for the CDR3 is TGTGCCACCAGAGAGGAAGGGATGAACACTGAAGCTTTCTTT. It encodes CATREEGMNTEAFF.

This clonotype was detected a few times. In nucleotides, the CDR3 is TGCAGTGCTTCCTCAGGAGAAGCGAGCACAGATACGCAGTATTTT. Encoded protein: CSASSGEASTDTQYF. J is TRBJ2-3 and V is TRBV20-1; D remains ambiguous. V lost 5 bases and J lost 0, with 15 bases in between. The germline CDR1 and CDR2 sequences are DFQATT and SNEGSKA (reference sequence). This CDR3 has 15 amino acids.

The chain joins TRBV11-2 to TRBJ2-3; TRBD2 is a possible D gene (6 bases). The CDR3 loop spans 19 amino acids. With 4 bases removed from V and 1 base from J, the gap between germline ends came to 24 bases. In germline, CDR1 is SGHAT, CDR2 FQNNGV. This CDR3 reads CASSSHDRDSLLGTDTQYF. CDR3 nucleotides: TGTGCCAGCAGCTCCCATGACCGGGACTCCCTTCTGGGCACAGATACGCAGTATTTT.

The chain carries TRBV3-1 and TRBJ2-7; tentatively, D is TRBD1 or TRBD2 (6 bases each). The CDR3 loop spans 18 amino acids. V was trimmed by 0 bases and J by 10 bases, leaving 28 bases between them. Germline CDR1 and CDR2: LGHDT and YNNKEL (reference sequence). Here the CDR3 DNA reads TGTGCCAGCAGCCAAGATCGATTGGGGGGACAAGGAGGACTCGACCAGTACTTC. Amino acids: CASSQDRLGGQGGLDQYF.

In this sample, this clonotype turned up a few times. CDR3 protein: CASSLVELAGKNTGELFF. The CDR3 nucleotides read TGTGCCAGCAGCTTAGTTGAACTAGCGGGGAAGAACACCGGGGAGCTGTTTTTT. The chain has TRBV11-1 and TRBJ2-2; 10 nucleotides agree with TRBD2. The CDR3 loop spans 18 amino acids. V shed 1 base and J 1 base; nucleotides not matched to a gene: 6. The V gene's germline CDR1 is SGHAT and CDR2 FQDESV (reference sequence).

This chain links TRBV5-1 with TRBJ2-5; TRBD2 aligns across 7 bases. The CDR3 has 14 residues. The germline V gene has CDR1 SGHRS and CDR2 YFSETQ. The V segment lost 1 base and the J segment 5 bases; nucleotides outside the gene matches: 5. CDR3 in DNA: TGCGCCAGCAGCTTGAGCGGGGTATACGAGACCCAGTACTTC. This gives the protein CASSLSGVYETQYF.

The V gene is TRBV4-3, the J gene TRBJ1-3; 7 nucleotides agree with TRBD1. With V trimmed by 1 base and J by 3 bases, 3 bases remained unmatched. The germline gives CDR1 LGHNA, CDR2 YSLEER. The CDR3 has 15 amino acids. The CDR3 DNA is TGCGCCAGCAGCCAAGGACAGGGAATTGGAAACACCATATATTTT. Its translation: CASSQGQGIGNTIYF.

There are a few counts of this clonotype. The J gene is TRBJ1-2, the V gene TRBV28; no firm D call. The CDR3 is 13 residues long. Germline CDR1 MDHEN, CDR2 SYDVKM. Trimming removed 5 bases at V and 4 bases at J, with 11 bases between. As DNA, the CDR3 is TGTGCCAGCAGTCCGCGACGGTTCTATGGCTACACCTTC. Its translation is CASSPRRFYGYTF.

This clonotype showed up just a few times. The chain recombines TRBV6-1 with TRBJ1-3, with D possibly matching TRBD1 (5 bases). This CDR3 region has 13 residues. The germline V and J ends were trimmed by 10 bases and 4 bases, with 14 bases remaining between them. Germline CDR1 MNHNS, CDR2 SASEGT. CDR3 DNA sequence: TGTGCCACTCGGCAGGGCAGCGGAAACACCATATATTTT. Its translation: CATRQGSGNTIYF.

This chain connects TRBV12-3 or TRBV12-4 to TRBJ2-4; 8 bases are a match to TRBD2. This CDR3 is 15 amino acids long. Losses at the gene ends were 6 bases for V and 3 bases for J; bases not matched to a gene: 7. CDR3 sequence reads: CASSLSGGSKNIQYF. CDR3 in DNA: TGTGCCAGCAGCCTCTCGGGGGGGAGCAAAAACATTCAGTACTTC.

The rearrangement uses TRBV6-1 and TRBJ2-2, with D perhaps TRBD1 (6 bases). The V end was cut by 6 bases, the J end by 1 base, with 12 bases between. Germline V lookup: CDR1 MNHNS, CDR2 SASEGT. This CDR3 spans 15 amino acids. The CDR3 DNA is TGTGCCAGCAGCCGCGGACAGTGGAACACCGGGGAGCTGTTTTTT. This sequence encodes CASSRGQWNTGELFF.